These 11 T cell receptor beta chains were sequenced from one sample in a study of identical twins. MiXCR, run by TCRdb on the 5' RACE reads, gives a single entry per CDR3 protein. The data contain hundreds of thousands of distinct CDR3 sequences, 15% to 20% of them seen just once; the ten biggest clones take up less than 15%. These same data were also listed under a study on T cells expressing NK-cell markers.

The specimen was PBMCs. The receptors here all came from a woman aged 18-29 years in good health.

This clonotype was seen a few times. The chain employs TRBV7-9 and TRBJ2-5; no clear D gene. This CDR3 has 15 amino acids. Trimming removed 4 bases from V and 2 bases from J, with 14 bases in between. The germline CDR1 and CDR2 sequences are SEHNR and FQNEAQ (reference sequence). Here the CDR3 reads CASSSSSRSQETQYF. CDR3 bases: TGTGCCAGCAGCTCCTCGAGCCGATCGCAAGAGACCCAGTACTTC.

This chain uses TRBV5-1 with TRBJ2-7; D may correspond to TRBD1 or TRBD2 (6 bases each). Trimming took 7 bases from V and 3 from J, leaving 14 bases between them. CDR3 length: 13 residues. Germline CDR1 SGHRS, CDR2 YFSETQ. As DNA, the CDR3 is TGCGCCAGCCGCGGGACACAGTTCTACGAGCAGTACTTC. Translating it yields CASRGTQFYEQYF.

This clonotype was detected only a few times. The V and J genes are TRBV20-1 and TRBJ2-5; TRBD1 or TRBD2 may be the D gene (6 bases each). The CDR3 is made up of 12 amino acids. Deletions cut 7 bases from V and 2 bases from J, with 11 bases between. Germline CDR1 and CDR2: DFQATT and SNEGSKA (reference sequence). CDR3 residues: CSGGAAQETQYF. The CDR3 DNA is TGCAGTGGGGGGGCTGCTCAAGAGACCCAGTACTTC.

The chain joins TRBV6-6 to TRBJ1-2; D remains unclear. V was cut by 1 base and J by 7 bases, with 4 bases left in between. CDR3 length: 11 amino acids. Looked up from germline, CDR1 is MNHNY and CDR2 is SVGAGI (reference sequence). CDR3 DNA sequence: TGTGCCAGCAGTTACTGGGGTGGCTACACCTTC. Its translation: CASSYWGGYTF.

The chain combines TRBV3-1 with TRBJ2-1, with D hard to call. The germline V gene has CDR1 LGHDT and CDR2 YNNKEL (reference sequence). This CDR3 has 13 residues. Trimming left V 6 bases short and J 5 bases short, with 11 bases between. CDR3 amino acids: CASRRPGHNEQFF. The DNA for the CDR3 is TGTGCCAGCAGGCGTCCTGGCCACAATGAGCAGTTCTTC.

This chain joins TRBV29-1 and TRBJ1-1; no firm D call. The CDR3 runs to 15 residues. The ends were cut back, 1 base at V and 0 bases at J, with 12 bases in the middle. Germline V gene data show CDR1 as SQVTM and CDR2 as ANQGSEA. CDR3 in amino acids: CSVEVRTVMNTEAFF. Written as DNA, the CDR3 is TGCAGCGTTGAAGTTCGGACGGTCATGAACACTGAAGCTTTCTTT.

This clonotype was recorded at least ten times. V is TRBV6-6 and J is TRBJ2-3; D is undetermined. Between the trimmed V and J ends, which lost 4 bases and 0 bases, there was a span of 5 bases. The germline gives CDR1 MNHNY, CDR2 SVGAGI (reference sequence). The CDR3 runs 13 residues. The CDR3 nucleotides are TGTGCCAGCAGTTGGGGTAGCACAGATACGCAGTATTTT. Translated, it gives CASSWGSTDTQYF.

This clonotype was recorded a few times. The chain combines TRBV4-3 with TRBJ2-1, with 7 positions matching TRBD2. The V segment lost 2 bases and the J segment 5 bases; nucleotides outside the gene matches: 6. In germline, CDR1 is LGHNA, CDR2 YSLEER. The CDR3 loop spans 15 amino acids. The chain's CDR3 is CASSQFGTTHNEQFF. The CDR3 DNA is TGCGCCAGCAGCCAATTCGGGACTACCCACAATGAGCAGTTCTTC.

The V and J genes are TRBV5-1 and TRBJ2-5; D is ambiguous. This CDR3 has 14 residues. Germline CDR1 and CDR2: SGHRS and YFSETQ. V was trimmed by 3 bases and J by 1 base, leaving 10 bases between them. CDR3 sequence (DNA): TGCGCCAGCAGCTCAGAGCCTTCCCAAGAGACCCAGTACTTC. It is translated as CASSSEPSQETQYF.

The chain employs TRBV18 and TRBJ2-1, with 8 bases fitting TRBD1. This CDR3 is 14 amino acids long. V lost 3 bases to trimming and J lost 6 bases; unmatched junction nucleotides: 4. Germline V gene lookup returns CDR1 KGHSH and CDR2 LQKENI. The CDR3 nucleotides read TGTGCCAGCTCACCCTGGACAGGGCCCAATGAGCAGTTCTTC. Translating it yields CASSPWTGPNEQFF.

This rearrangement joins TRBV4-1 to TRBJ1-1; D not certain. From germline, CDR1 is MGHRA and CDR2 YSYEKL. The ends were cut back, 3 bases at V and 7 bases at J, with 24 bases in the middle. CDR3 length equals 17 residues. The DNA for the CDR3 is TGCGCCAGCAGCCAGTCTGCTCGATGGCAGGACCTAAGTGAAGCTTTCTTT. It translates to CASSQSARWQDLSEAFF.